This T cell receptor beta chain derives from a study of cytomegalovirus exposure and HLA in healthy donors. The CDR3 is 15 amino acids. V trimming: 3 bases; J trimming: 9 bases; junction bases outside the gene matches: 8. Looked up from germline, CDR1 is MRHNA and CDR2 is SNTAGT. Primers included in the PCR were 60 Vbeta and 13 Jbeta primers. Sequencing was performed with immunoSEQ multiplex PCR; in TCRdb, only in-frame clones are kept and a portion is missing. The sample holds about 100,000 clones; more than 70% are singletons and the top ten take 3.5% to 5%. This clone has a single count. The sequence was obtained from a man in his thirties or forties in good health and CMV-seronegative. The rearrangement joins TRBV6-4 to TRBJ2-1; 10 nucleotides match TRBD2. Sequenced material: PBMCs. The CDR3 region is CASSEGAGGPGEQFF. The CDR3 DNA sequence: TGTGCCAGCAGTGAAGGAGCGGGAGGGCCTGGTGAGCAGTTCTTC.